Shown below are 27 T cell receptor beta chains from a single sample sequenced in a study of blood T cell repertoires in COVID-19 (dated by TCRdb to the early 2020s). Library creation used the immunoSEQ multiplex PCR assay. TCRdb's version of the immuneACCESS table is confined to in-frame rearrangements and falls short of the full clone set. An unresolved V gene accounts for under half of the shortfall where checked; the remainder is of unknown origin. For this sample the table gives around 310,000 clones, of which 85% to 90% were detected only once. The ten largest make up approximately 4% of the sample. The sequenced material came from peripheral blood. The receptors come from a woman aged 45 to 65 with active or convalescent COVID-19.

The chain joins TRBV7-2 to TRBJ2-2, with 7 bases aligning to TRBD1. The CDR3 extends over 16 amino acids. The germline V gene has CDR1 SGHTA and CDR2 FQGNSA. J gave up 0 bases and V 5 bases, and 6 bases lay outside the gene matches. The CDR3 sequence: CASSQRQGSNTGELFF. CDR3 in DNA: TGTGCCAGCAGCCAGAGACAGGGTTCGAACACCGGGGAGCTGTTTTTT.

The chain joins TRBV13 to TRBJ1-5; 10 bases are shared with TRBD1. Trimming took 0 bases from V and 5 from J; bases not matched to a gene: 4. The germline gives CDR1 PRHDT, CDR2 FYEKMQ (reference sequence). The CDR3 extends over 16 amino acids. The CDR3 sequence is CASSLGTGGADQPQHF. In DNA, the CDR3 is TGTGCCAGCAGCTTAGGGACAGGGGGCGCGGATCAGCCCCAGCATTTT.

The chain is built from TRBV19 and TRBJ1-6, with D tentatively TRBD1 (6 bases). This CDR3 has 15 residues. The germline V gene encodes CDR1 LNHDA and CDR2 SQIVND (reference sequence). Trimming removed 3 bases from V and 1 base from J, with 7 bases in between. The CDR3 is CASSIQGSYNSPLHF. The CDR3 DNA reads TGTGCCAGTAGTATTCAGGGGTCCTATAATTCACCCCTCCACTTT.

The count of this clone is one. The V gene is TRBV4-2, the J gene TRBJ1-1; maybe TRBD1 (5 bases). The germline V gene has CDR1 LGHNA and CDR2 YNFKEQ. This CDR3 is 15 amino acids long. V was shortened by 1 base and J by 5 bases, with 14 bases between the two germline ends. CDR3: CASSQAVIKGTEAFF. The DNA of the CDR3 is TGTGCCAGCAGCCAAGCAGTGATAAAGGGGACTGAAGCTTTCTTT.

This CDR3 is CASSGVAAGPEETQYF. The CDR3 coding sequence is TGTGCCAGTAGTGGTGTTGCGGCGGGCCCTGAAGAGACCCAGTACTTC. V usage is TRBV19 and J usage is TRBJ2-5; TRBD2 is a possible D gene (5 bases). Trimming took off 5 bases at V and 3 bases at J, with 19 bases between the two ends. This CDR3 has 16 residues. Germline V gene lookup returns CDR1 LNHDA and CDR2 SQIVND (reference sequence).

The V call is TRBV18, the J call TRBJ1-5, with unresolved D. This CDR3 comprises 13 residues. CDR1 and CDR2 (germline): KGHSH, LQKENI. Trimming took 6 bases from V and 9 from J, leaving 15 bases between them. Written as DNA, the CDR3 is TGTGCCAGCTCTTCGGCGGGGTCCCCGCCCCAGCATTTT. Its protein product is CASSSAGSPPQHF.

V and J are TRBV28 and TRBJ1-6; the D gene is possibly TRBD1 (6 bases). The CDR3 spans 15 residues. Germline lookup yields CDR1 MDHEN and CDR2 SYDVKM. The germline V and J ends were trimmed by 1 base and 11 bases, with 15 bases remaining between them. The CDR3 protein is CASSLSRQGLAPLHF. The CDR3 region has the DNA TGTGCCAGCAGTTTATCCAGGCAGGGGTTGGCACCCCTCCACTTT. The full variable domain, rest sourced from reference TRBV28 and TRBJ1-6, is DVKVTQSSRYLVKRTGEKVFLECVQDMDHENMFWYRQDPGLGLRLIYFSYDVKMKEKGDIPEGYSVSREKKERFSLILESASTNQTSMYLCASSLSRQGLAPLHFGNGTRLTVT.

The V and J genes are TRBV27 and TRBJ1-1; the match to TRBD1 covers 7 bases. Trimming removed 6 bases from V and 4 bases from J; junction bases left unmatched: 17. In germline, CDR1 is MNHEY, CDR2 SMNVEV (reference sequence). The CDR3 covers 17 residues. For the CDR3, the DNA is TGTGCCAGCAGCAGACAGGGAGCTAGACTCGCTAGCACTGAAGCTTTCTTT. It codes for CASSRQGARLASTEAFF.

V usage is TRBV18 and J usage is TRBJ2-1, with D perhaps TRBD2 (5 bases). The V and J ends lost 9 bases and 5 bases respectively, with 17 bases between them. The CDR3 length is 14 residues. In germline, CDR1 is KGHSH, CDR2 LQKENI. The CDR3 DNA follows: TGTGCCAGTCGCGAGGGAAAGCTGGACAATGAGCAGTTCTTC. This sequence encodes CASREGKLDNEQFF.

The chain has TRBV20-1 and TRBJ1-5; no clear D gene. This CDR3 contains 13 residues. The V and J ends lost 3 bases and 1 base respectively, with 7 bases between them. The germline CDR1 and CDR2 sequences are DFQATT and SNEGSKA (reference sequence). CDR3 nucleotides: TGCAGTGCTAGTTTGGGCAGCAATCAGCCCCAGCATTTT. Translation gives CSASLGSNQPQHF.

The rearrangement uses TRBV18 and TRBJ2-5; 8 bases match TRBD2. Germline assignment: CDR1 KGHSH and CDR2 LQKENI. The CDR3 covers 14 residues. V trimming: 0 bases; J trimming: 4 bases; junction bases outside the gene matches: 1. The CDR3 loop reads CASSPPAGGETQYF. CDR3 sequence (DNA): TGTGCCAGCTCACCACCGGCGGGAGGAGAGACCCAGTACTTC.

The V gene is TRBV28, the J gene TRBJ1-5, with 10 nucleotides matching TRBD1. The CDR3 extends over 17 amino acids. The germline gives CDR1 MDHEN, CDR2 SYDVKM. Unmatched junction bases numbered 10, after V lost 3 bases and J lost 5 bases. Here the CDR3 DNA reads TGTGCCAGCAGTTTCGCCCTCGACAGGGGGCATGATCAGCCCCAGCATTTT. It yields the protein CASSFALDRGHDQPQHF.

The chain is built from TRBV10-3 and TRBJ1-2; 8 bases are shared with TRBD1. The germline gives CDR1 ENHRY, CDR2 SYGVKD. The trim removed 6 bases at V and 4 bases at J, leaving 7 bases unmatched. The CDR3 runs 14 residues. The CDR3 loop reads CAIRMTGDGYGYTF. The CDR3 DNA follows: TGTGCCATCAGGATGACAGGGGATGGCTATGGCTACACCTTC.

The gene calls are TRBV6-5 and TRBJ1-2; 7 bases are shared with TRBD1. Looked up from germline, CDR1 is MNHEY and CDR2 is SVGAGI. The CDR3 runs to 13 residues. V was clipped by 6 bases and J by 8 bases; unmatched bases: 9. CDR3 residues: CASRQGQVYGYTF. The CDR3 DNA follows: TGTGCCAGCAGACAAGGACAGGTATACGGCTACACCTTC.

The chain links TRBV30 to TRBJ1-2; no clear D gene. The V gene lost 2 bases and the J gene lost 8 bases, with 12 bases spanning the gap. The V gene's germline CDR1 is GTSNPN and CDR2 SVGIG (reference sequence). The CDR3 consists of 12 residues. The CDR3 sequence is CAWSPMGVGYTF. The DNA for the CDR3 is TGTGCCTGGAGTCCCATGGGAGTGGGCTACACCTTC. Full variable domain (outside the CDR3, taken from reference TRBV30 and TRBJ1-2): SQTIHQWPATLVQPVGSPLSLECTVEGTSNPNLYWYRQAAGRGLQLLFYSVGIGQISSEVPQNLSASRPQDRQFILSSKKLLLSDSGFYLCAWSPMGVGYTFGSGTRLTVV.

V and J are TRBV5-1 and TRBJ2-1; 8 positions match TRBD2. Trimming removed 2 bases from V and 8 bases from J; junction bases left unmatched: 6. CDR3 size: 14 residues. CDR1 is SGHRS and CDR2 is YFSETQ in the germline V gene. CDR3 coding DNA: TGCGCCAGCAGCTTAAGCGGGAGAGGGGATGAGCAGTTCTTC. It translates to CASSLSGRGDEQFF. Based on the CDR3 plus reference TRBV5-1 and TRBJ2-1, the full variable domain is KAGVTQTPRYLIKTRGQQVTLSCSPISGHRSVSWYQQTPGQGLQFLFEYFSETQRNKGNFPGRFSGRQFSNSRSEMNVSTLELGDSALYLCASSLSGRGDEQFFGPGTRLTVL.

A remark on this clone: The sample holds other DNA sequences that translate to the same CDR3. The chain joins TRBV5-1 to TRBJ1-1; TRBD1 aligns across 11 bases. The germline gives CDR1 SGHRS, CDR2 YFSETQ. J gave up 4 bases and V 4 bases, and 3 bases lay outside the gene matches. There are 14 residues in the CDR3. The CDR3: CASSDGTGGTEAFF. CDR3 in DNA: TGCGCCAGCAGCGACGGGACAGGGGGCACTGAAGCTTTCTTT.

The chain employs TRBV10-3 and TRBJ2-3; weak D call: TRBD2 (5 bases). CDR3 size: 11 residues. The germline gives CDR1 ENHRY, CDR2 SYGVKD. V dropped 6 bases and J dropped 7 bases, with 8 bases sitting between them. The CDR3 DNA sequence: TGTGCCATCAGGGCCGGGAATACGCAGTATTTT. It codes for CAIRAGNTQYF.

The genes are TRBV28 and TRBJ2-3; TRBD1 matches 8 bases. The germline V gene encodes CDR1 MDHEN and CDR2 SYDVKM. Germline trimming cut 4 bases from V and 6 bases from J; bases unmatched to any gene: 6. The CDR3 extends over 14 amino acids. In DNA form, the CDR3 reads TGTGCCAGCAGTTCCTCGGACAGGGTGGATACGCAGTATTTT. This codes for CASSSSDRVDTQYF.

This clone was counted a single time. This rearrangement joins TRBV6-5 to TRBJ2-7; unclear D gene. The CDR3 totals 11 residues. V was cut by 5 bases and J by 6 bases, with 8 bases left in between. Germline V CDR1 and CDR2: MNHEY, SVGAGI. CDR3 sequence: CASSLRGEQYF. CDR3 bases: TGTGCCAGCAGTCTACGAGGCGAGCAGTACTTC.

This clone has a single count. The rearrangement joins TRBV29-1 to TRBJ1-1; 8 positions match TRBD1. CDR1 is SQVTM and CDR2 is ANQGSEA in the germline V gene. V trimming: 4 bases; J trimming: 2 bases; junction bases outside the gene matches: 3. The CDR3 spans 13 residues. This CDR3 reads CSVVQGANTEAFF. Here the CDR3 DNA reads TGCAGCGTTGTGCAGGGGGCTAACACTGAAGCTTTCTTT.

The V gene is TRBV19, the J gene TRBJ2-1, with 11 bases aligning to TRBD2. The CDR3 has 17 residues. V lost 5 bases, J lost 2 bases, and 8 bases stayed unmatched. Germline V gene lookup returns CDR1 LNHDA and CDR2 SQIVND (reference sequence). The CDR3 loop reads CASSPSLLAGAYNEQFF. CDR3 DNA: TGTGCCAGTAGTCCCTCCCTACTAGCGGGGGCCTACAATGAGCAGTTCTTC. The variable domain in full, with the rest retrieved from reference TRBV19 and TRBJ2-1, is DGGITQSPKYLFRKEGQNVTLSCEQNLNHDAMYWYRQDPGQGLRLIYYSQIVNDFQKGDIAEGYSVSREKKESFPLTVTSAQKNPTAFYLCASSPSLLAGAYNEQFFGPGTRLTVL.

V gene TRBV7-2 combines with J gene TRBJ2-1; D is uncertain. V gave up 5 bases and J gave up 5 bases, with 13 bases separating them. Germline V gene sequence: CDR1 SGHTA, CDR2 FQGNSA. This CDR3 has 14 residues. This CDR3 reads CASSLPPYDNEQFF. The CDR3 DNA follows: TGTGCCAGCAGCCTCCCCCCCTACGACAATGAGCAGTTCTTC.

The chain carries TRBV7-9 and TRBJ2-1; 9 bases match TRBD1. Germline V gene lookup returns CDR1 SEHNR and CDR2 FQNEAQ (reference sequence). The CDR3 runs to 15 residues. Trimming cost V 5 bases and J 12 bases; bases outside gene matches: 14. CDR3 DNA sequence: TGTGCCAGCAGCCCTCCCGGGACAGGGACTGGATCGCAGTTCTTC. Amino acids: CASSPPGTGTGSQFF. The full variable domain, its missing parts supplied by reference TRBV7-9 and TRBJ2-1, is DTGVSQNPRHKITKRGQNVTFRCDPISEHNRLYWYRQTLGQGPEFLTYFQNEAQLEKSRLLSDRFSAERPKGSFSTLEIQRTEQGDSAMYLCASSPPGTGTGSQFFGPGTRLTVL.

This clone was detected only once. The CDR3 nucleotides are TGTGCCAGCAGTTACTCGGACGGACTCGAAGCTTTCTTT. Its protein is CASSYSDGLEAFF. This rearrangement joins TRBV6-5 to TRBJ1-1, with D unresolved. The CDR3 has 13 amino acids. Germline-derived CDR1 and CDR2 are MNHEY and SVGAGI. The V end was cut by 0 bases, the J end by 8 bases, with 10 bases between.

The sample holds a few counts of this clone. V usage is TRBV5-6 and J usage is TRBJ1-1; 10 nucleotides match TRBD1. The V segment lost 4 bases and the J segment 4 bases; nucleotides outside the gene matches: 7. The CDR3 loop spans 15 amino acids. Looked up from germline, CDR1 is SGHDT and CDR2 is YYEEEE. The CDR3 is CASSRPGQGFTEAFF. DNA of the CDR3: TGTGCCAGCAGCAGACCGGGACAGGGGTTCACTGAAGCTTTCTTT. Looking up the rest from reference TRBV5-6 and TRBJ1-1 gives the full variable domain: DAGVTQSPTHLIKTRGQQVTLRCSPKSGHDTVSWYQQALGQGPQFIFQYYEEEERQRGNFPDRFSGHQFPNYSSELNVNALLLGDSALYLCASSRPGQGFTEAFFGQGTRLTVV.

The chain joins TRBV25-1 to TRBJ1-2; tentatively, D is TRBD1 (6 bases). CDR1 is MGHDK, CDR2 SYGVNS, per germline. V was trimmed by 2 bases and J by 4 bases, leaving 14 bases between them. This CDR3 has 15 residues. CDR3 sequence: CASSETGILGYGYTF. CDR3 sequence (DNA): TGTGCCAGCAGTGAAACAGGGATTCTAGGCTATGGCTACACCTTC.